This T cell receptor (beta chain) came from a study of T-cell memory formation after mild COVID-19. This CDR3 contains 17 residues. V was cut by 1 base and J by 3 bases, with 18 bases left in between. Per germline, CDR1 SGHTA and CDR2 FQGNSA. This clonotype has only a few counts. Its antigen remains unidentified. TCRdb reprocessed the 5' RACE reads via MiXCR and lists one record per CDR3 protein. The sample has roughly 180,000 distinct CDR3 sequences; around a tenth are singletons. Findings and caveats of the study: The appearance of some responding clones in pre-infection memory suggested that cross-reactive memory joined.

This clonotype was obtained from a man aged 18-30 years who had mild COVID-19 (a few samples of this study predate the infection). Cell type and time point are not known. The chain has TRBV7-2 and TRBJ1-1, with D possibly TRBD1 on 5 matching bases. The sequenced material came from PBMCs or a T cell subset sorted from them (not recorded which). CDR3 sequence reads: CASSLDLGGLFYTEAFF. DNA for the CDR3: TGTGCCAGCAGCTTAGATCTGGGGGGTCTTTTTTACACTGAAGCTTTCTTT.